The next 3 T cell receptor beta chains were all read from a single sample in a study of somatic mutations in cytotoxic T cells in rheumatoid arthritis. Profiled with immunoSEQ multiplex PCR; TCRdb holds only in-frame clones, not every one. Of 15,000 to 20,000 clones listed, about 80% are singletons. Sequencing was carried out using CD8+ T cells sorted from blood. These receptors were obtained from an adult with rheumatoid arthritis.

This clone was seen only once. The rearrangement links TRBV11-2 to TRBJ1-1; the D gene is possibly TRBD1 (6 bases). Germline V lookup: CDR1 SGHAT, CDR2 FQNNGV. The V gene lost 5 bases and the J gene lost 1 base, with 14 bases spanning the gap. The CDR3 is 15 amino acids. The CDR3 here is CASSPLPGQNTEAFF. The DNA for the CDR3 is TGTGCCAGCAGCCCCCTCCCGGGACAGAACACTGAAGCTTTCTTT. The whole variable domain, remainder taken from reference TRBV11-2 and TRBJ1-1, is EAGVAQSPRYKIIEKRQSVAFWCNPISGHATLYWYQQILGQGPKLLIQFQNNGVVDDSQLPKDRFSAERLKGVDSTLKIQPAKLEDSAVYLCASSPLPGQNTEAFFGQGTRLTVV.

About this clone: Other DNA sequences within the sample encode an identical CDR3. The genes are TRBV5-4 and TRBJ2-7; D is tentatively TRBD1 or TRBD2 (6 bases each). Germline loops: CDR1 SGHNT, CDR2 YYREEE (reference sequence). The CDR3 sequence is 12 residues long. V shed 4 bases and J shed 5 bases, with 10 bases lying between them. CDR3 in amino acids: CASSRGLNEQYF. Here the CDR3 DNA reads TGTGCCAGCAGCCGGGGGCTCAACGAGCAGTACTTC.

The rearrangement joins TRBV19 to TRBJ2-1, with D possibly matching TRBD2 (7 bases). The CDR3 runs to 15 residues. V lost 3 bases to trimming and J lost 7 bases, with 16 bases between them. From germline, CDR1 is LNHDA and CDR2 SQIVND (reference sequence). The CDR3 DNA sequence: TGTGCCAGTAGTATTGAGGGGGGGACGGGGAATGAGCAGTTCTTC. Its protein is CASSIEGGTGNEQFF.